This TCR beta chain was identified during a study of blood T cell repertoires in COVID-19. Study at large: Whether acute or convalescent, the COVID-19 samples came from the United States, Italy and Spain. T cells, B-cell-depleted T cells, or PBMCs supplied cDNA or gDNA.

The sample holds a few counts of this clone. The table came from immunoSEQ multiplex PCR; TCRdb's copy has only in-frame clones and leaves some out. The sample carries about 140,000 clones, 60% to 85% recorded once. The sequenced material came from peripheral blood. This clonotype was obtained from a woman aged 80 or older with active or convalescent COVID-19.

CDR3 residues: CASSSTTGGANYGYTF. The CDR3 bases are TGTGCCAGCAGCTCAACCACAGGGGGCGCTAACTATGGCTACACCTTC. The chain is built from TRBV7-8 and TRBJ1-2; 9 bases line up with TRBD1. The germline gives CDR1 SGHVS, CDR2 FQNEAQ. With V trimmed by 4 bases and J by 0 bases, 6 bases remained unmatched. This CDR3 contains 16 residues.